Listed below are T cell receptor beta chains from one sample, sequenced in a study of cytomegalovirus exposure and HLA in healthy donors. The assay was immunoSEQ multiplex PCR, and TCRdb's table has in-frame clones only and misses some. The sample shows approximately 300,000 clones, roughly 90% of them seen only once. The sample taken for sequencing was PBMCs. The source of these receptors is a woman aged 18-35 years in good health and CMV-seronegative. The CDR3 runs from the conserved cysteine through the conserved F or W.

14 TRBJ2-3 TRBV28 CASRSAGGADTQYF
16 TRBJ2-7 TRBV7-9 CASSFLRQAGGYEQYF
16 TRBJ2-2 TRBV11-2 CASSLGGGQSTGELFF
14 TRBJ2-7 TRBV7-2 CASSSGQGVYEQYF
15 TRBJ2-7 TRBV7-9 CASSFEGLASYEQYF
14 TRBJ2-5 TRBV7-2 CASNSGPKQETQYF
12 TRBJ2-5 TRBV7-9 CASGHLGGTQYF
15 TRBJ2-7 TRBV11-3 CASSLHGGSSYEQYF
13 TRBJ1-2 TRBV19 CASSMTGIYGYTF
14 TRBJ1-5 TRBV15 CATSRVDGNQPQHF
18 TRBJ2-3 TRBV19 CASSISRGGGHPTDTQYF
15 TRBJ2-5 TRBV27 CASSFGWRGEETQYF
15 TRBJ1-2 TRBV28 CASRTTKQGENGYTF
14 TRBJ2-6 TRBV28 CASSTRQGTNVLTF
14 TRBJ1-2 TRBV5-6 CASNNRGPSYGYTF
16 TRBJ2-1 TRBV27 CASSPQLAGAYNEQFF
13 TRBJ1-1 TRBV7-9 CASSVGQALQAFF
13 TRBJ2-3 TRBV5-1 CASSRTVTDTQYF
13 TRBJ1-1 TRBV7-2 CASSLAEGTEAFF
15 TRBJ1-4 TRBV25-1 CASSEPQEANEKLFF
15 TRBJ2-7 TRBV6-4 CASRNRGLTIYEQYF
14 TRBJ2-7 TRBV4-2 CASSQDLLAGEQYF
15 TRBJ2-7 TRBV4-1 CASSLRDSENYEQYF
13 TRBJ2-7 TRBV18 CASSPGPLGEQYF
18 TRBJ1-5 TRBV7-9 CASSIWSRDRESNQPQHF
14 TRBJ2-7 TRBV2 CASSEGGATYEQYF
16 TRBJ2-2 TRBV7-3 CASSKQHSTESGELFF
11 TRBJ2-5 TRBV5-1 CAPGGQETQYF
15 TRBJ2-7 TRBV5-4 CASSLGGQGNYEQYF
17 TRBJ2-1 TRBV13 CASSLRDYLSSYNEQFF
14 TRBJ1-2 TRBV6-5 CASSYSGTYYGYTF
15 TRBJ2-7 TRBV4-2 CASSQDTSGSDEQYF
13 TRBJ1-2 TRBV5-6 CASSLIDSYGYTF
15 TRBJ2-3 TRBV4-3 CASSPTRGFTDTQYF
17 TRBJ1-1 TRBV2 CASSEALLGEGNTEAFF
19 TRBJ1-5 TRBV4-1 CASSQDYLAGQGIVQPQHF
13 TRBJ1-1 TRBV7-3 CASSLREYAEAFF
15 TRBJ2-5 TRBV4-2 CASSQGTGTGWAQYF
12 TRBJ2-7 TRBV19 CASSMRLSEQYF
12 TRBJ2-7 TRBV27 CASSLTGNEQYF
15 TRBJ2-3 TRBV9 CASSSRGDLTDTQYF
16 TRBJ1-2 TRBV5-6 CASSLAETGTGGGYTF
16 TRBJ2-1 TRBV27 CASRTGGAEDGNEQFF
14 TRBJ1-5 TRBV5-6 CASSFGLTGQPQHF
16 TRBJ2-7 TRBV4-3 CASSQDWPGQAYEQYF
13 TRBJ2-3 TRBV27 CASSMFRADTQYF